This T cell receptor (beta chain) was captured by sequencing in a study of cytomegalovirus exposure and HLA in healthy donors (dated 2017 in TCRdb). Context from the whole study: An earlier analysis of under 600 of the donors reported more than 250 Gb of sequence data and 117 million unique TCR beta sequences from 150 million to 200 million T cells. In an earlier analysis of several hundred of the donors, high-throughput TCR beta sequencing was used to judge whether each TCR beta V gene segment behaved as functional or pseudogenic. In addition to the first cohort of approximately 670 subjects, a separate validation cohort of 120 different subjects was used. In a later analysis, previously published TCR beta repertoires from several hundred donors were re-analyzed and high-resolution HLA genotyping was added so that TCR occurrence patterns could be studied. Roughly 300 gigabases of sequencing data and approximately 85 million unique TCR sequences were included in an early release covering roughly 700 HLA-typed donors. The study was designed to test whether signatures of past pathogen exposure could be identified by cataloging public T cell receptors. Typing coverage differed by locus: A, B, C, DRB1 and DQB1 were typed in roughly 629-630 donors, DQA1 in approximately 520, DPA1 in nearly 610, and DPB1 in just under 490. HLA typing included class I and class II loci at four-digit resolution. Donor age, sex, ethnicity and CMV serostatus were collected together with the repertoire data. The study combined high-throughput TCR immunosequencing, statistical association of individual TCRs with disease status, and machine learning to predict cytomegalovirus infection status. Of the approximately 400 genotyped donors, 65% to 90% were placed in the genetic ancestry cluster associated with self-reported Caucasian donors. The later analysis used no new phenotypic data to find candidate immune exposures, relying instead on TCR beta sequences and their occurrence across donors. Every discovery cohort repertoire had been produced on one sequencing platform. In a later genetic analysis, genome-wide SNP genotypes for 398 of the 666 donors were used, and that subset was treated as a discovery cohort. Four or five DR-DQ haplotypes were handled as single units for association and clustering because linkage in the cohort was strong. Among some 400 genotyped donors of the cohort, an average of around 250,000 unique TCR beta nucleotide sequences was sequenced per donor, of which 15% to 20% were non-productive. Using immunosequencing, the study profiled T cell repertoires from 666 subjects and related those repertoires to cytomegalovirus serostatus.

Library creation used the immunoSEQ multiplex PCR assay. For the multiplex PCR, a mixture combining 60 forward primers for TCR Vbeta segments and 13 reverse primers for TCR Jbeta segments was used. The CDR3 region of rearranged TCR beta genes was amplified from genomic DNA with a multiplex PCR assay. Amplified TCR beta libraries were sequenced as 87-base-pair reads on the Illumina HiSeq System. In the authors' own workflow: In a later analysis, 80 million or so unique TCR beta chains were counted across the roughly 670 repertoires, and roughly 10 million of these chains were shared by at least two donors. A nearest-neighbor algorithm error-corrected the raw reads and collapsed the reads into unique sequences, merging closely related sequences to remove PCR and sequencing errors. CDR3 sequences were aligned to IMGT reference sequences to assign V, D and J gene segments. For a sequence to be retained, a match of at least six nucleotides to both a V gene segment and a J gene segment was required. Rearrangements were called productive when the CDR3 lacked stop codons and stayed in frame with V and J; all others were non-productive. Following IMGT convention, CDR3 was defined as the stretch from the second conserved V-encoded cysteine up to the conserved J-encoded phenylalanine. The earlier analysis of approximately 590 of the donors excluded any sequence lacking an unambiguous match to a single V gene segment. In an earlier analysis of 587 of the donors, a V segment was called functional when productive rearrangements were above 56.7%, and segregating when the standard deviation between donors exceeded 5%. A statistical classification framework was built for diagnosing cytomegalovirus status from the catalog of TCR beta chain sequences. In a later analysis, TCR nucleotide sequences were compared against IMGT/GENE-DB human TR gene sequences so that V and J genes could be assigned. The TCRdist pipeline was used in a later analysis to assign CDR3 sequences and most-parsimonious VDJ recombination scenarios. In a later analysis, each TCR beta chain was defined by its CDR3 amino acid sequence together with its V-gene family, and reads without a unique V-gene family were excluded. To address suspected cross-contamination and a sequencing artifact, a later analysis removed roughly 640 highly shared, low-generation-probability nucleotide sequences. A later analysis calculated a clonal expansion index for each public chain from normalized within-repertoire ranks of inferred template counts. In a later analysis, generation probabilities were computed using a VDJ recombination model fitted to out-of-frame rearrangements, and the results were checked against IGoR. In a later analysis, TCR-TCR, TCR-HLA and TCR-CMV co-occurrence was scored with hypergeometric tests, and a repertoire-size bias correction was applied to TCR pairs. A later analysis estimated false discovery rates by permuting HLA or CMV assignments 20 times. A later analysis grouped co-occurring TCRs with DBSCAN, adding TCRdist sequence similarity when clustering within HLA-allele-positive subsets. Repertoires with fewer than 30,000 or more than 120,000 public chains, plus five repertoires with anomalous nucleotide sharing, were excluded from co-occurrence clustering. The immuneACCESS repertoire file appears here via TCRdb, limited to in-frame rearrangements. These files lack a portion of the clones; in checked studies, under half of the deficit traces to unresolved V genes, and the cause of the others is not known. V and J calls and clone size follow that table, whereas D and trimming were derived from the DNA. This sample has approximately 300,000 clones in its table, and 84% of those were observed once. Together, the top ten hold about 2% of the sample.

The junction carries 11 bases between V and J, which are trimmed by 2 bases and 4 bases respectively. CDR3 length: 14 amino acids, cysteine to phenylalanine. Just CDR3 DNA is preserved here, 42 bases in frame from base 1. The CDR1 and CDR2 encoded by the germline V gene are SGHTA and FQGNSA. The cohort comprised around 690 healthy bone marrow donors. At the time of sampling, all cohort members were nominally healthy, though unrecorded immune exposures were likely present. The donor was CMV seropositive and belonged to the group of about 290 seropositive cohort members. Each donor provided a peripheral blood sample, and peripheral blood mononuclear cells were used for TCR beta sequencing. The Qiagen DNeasy Blood Extraction Kit was used to extract genomic DNA from the blood cell samples. Of note for this clone: Its binding antigen is unknown. No per-base quality is available; no much larger clone lies one base away.

Overall study outcomes, separate from this receptor: Roughly uniform sequencing depth across donors was assumed in presence/absence analyses, although this assumption may not hold. Most TCR sequences were observed very rarely across donors, whereas some public TCRs were present in many individuals. A further reported finding was that TCR beta sequences accurately predicted the HLA-A and HLA-B alleles for most subjects in the first cohort. The study gave a list of around 170 TCR beta chains associated with cytomegalovirus. Some IMGT-functional V segments, including TRBV6-2 and TRBV6-3, could not be told apart with the 87-base-pair reads, so those segments were excluded. Compared with the roughly 720-donor mean, donors in an Asian-associated ancestry cluster had fewer N-insertions in productive TCRs, according to a later genetic analysis. A cluster of highly shared sequence variants was judged likely to represent a technical artifact of the sequencing pipeline. Three of the identified cytomegalovirus-associated TCR beta chains were confirmed in vitro to be specific for cytomegalovirus antigens. For the cohort, immune exposure information was limited to CMV serostatus. In a later analysis, several top co-occurrence clusters were reported to appear linked to parvovirus B19, influenza, CMV and Epstein-Barr virus. The authors suggested that the approach could potentially be generalized to other disease states and immunological phenotypes. Correlated functional status among segregating V segments might reflect linkage disequilibrium, but an unknown experimental factor could not be ruled out. In this cohort, only TCR beta chains were sequenced, and detectable features were limited by the absence of alpha or paired-chain data. In an earlier analysis of under 600 of the donors, most TCR beta V segments were observed in productive rearrangements about 87% or about 30% of the time, broadly matching IMGT annotations. Because counts were too low, around 18 rarely observed V segments, including chromosome 9 orphons, were left out of the earlier analysis of about 500 of the donors. In a later analysis, HLA-associated TCR beta chains were found to be more clonally expanded and to have lower generation probabilities than equally common non-associated chains. Specific HLA alleles were associated with 18,000 or so TCR beta sequences at a false discovery rate of 0.05 in a later analysis. In a later analysis, most CMV-associated TCR beta chains were found to appear HLA-restricted, with HLA associations seemingly driven largely by CMV exposure. Strong co-occurrence of HLA alleles, especially DR and DQ, made assigning TCR associations to individual alleles difficult. In both the original and validation cohorts, the classifier was reported to diagnose cytomegalovirus status with high specificity and sensitivity. V-gene and J-gene trimming of TCR beta chains was associated with a missense DCLRE1C variant in a later genetic analysis, and the association was replicated in an independent cohort. A later analysis found that TCR association rates varied across HLA loci, with DRB1 alleles showing the most associated TCRs and HLA-C alleles the fewest. HLA typing was unavailable for some donors at each locus, so association tests used only the typed subset.

The rearranged segments are TRBV7-2 and TRBJ1-2, with TRBD1 perhaps the D gene, on 6 matching bases. Sample: PBMCs. This sequence was found in a woman aged 40 to 50 in good health and CMV-seropositive. For the CDR3, the sequence is CASSLSGGLYGYTF. The DNA sequence is given as TGTGCCAGCAGCTTAAGTGGGGGCCTCTATGGCTACACCTTC.